These 17 T cell receptor beta chains were all obtained from the same sample, sequenced in a study of cytomegalovirus exposure and HLA in healthy donors. Primers for the PCR totalled 60 Vbeta and 13 Jbeta. The protocol was immunoSEQ multiplex PCR, while the TCRdb copy is restricted to in-frame clones and leaves out a portion. This sample has 140,000 or so clones; around 80% occur once, and the top ten carry over 0.95%. The sample comprised PBMCs. These receptors were obtained from a female donor in good health and CMV-seronegative.

The J gene is TRBJ2-7, the V gene TRBV28; TRBD1 aligns across 10 bases. V dropped 6 bases and J dropped 5; count of bases not matched to a gene: 7. The germline V gene encodes CDR1 MDHEN and CDR2 SYDVKM. The CDR3 is 14 residues long. The DNA of the CDR3 is TGTGCCAGCAGACGGACAGGGGGTAACCACGAGCAGTACTTC. Translation gives CASRRTGGNHEQYF.

This clone was recorded only once. This chain uses TRBV9 with TRBJ2-3; 7 positions agree with TRBD2. CDR3 length equals 15 residues. Trimming removed 0 bases from V and 5 bases from J; junction bases left unmatched: 6. The germline gives CDR1 SGDLS, CDR2 YYNGEE. As DNA, the CDR3 is TGTGCCAGCAGCGTAGAGGCGGGAGCTGGAGATACGCAGTATTTT. It translates to CASSVEAGAGDTQYF.

V is TRBV7-9 and J is TRBJ2-7; D possibly corresponds to TRBD1 (6 bases). The V and J ends lost 3 bases and 5 bases respectively, with 11 bases between them. The CDR3 runs to 13 residues. The germline CDR1 and CDR2 sequences are SEHNR and FQNEAQ (reference sequence). CDR3 nucleotides: TGTGCCAGCAGCTTCGCCAGGGGTAACGAGCAGTACTTC. It codes for CASSFARGNEQYF.

V usage is TRBV5-1 and J usage is TRBJ2-7, with a weak D call TRBD1 (5 bases). Germline loops: CDR1 SGHRS, CDR2 YFSETQ. The CDR3 is 13 amino acids. V was clipped by 5 bases and J by 2 bases, with 11 bases between them. The CDR3 coding sequence is TGCGCCAGCAGTCCCAGGGTAACCTACGAGCAGTACTTC. This codes for CASSPRVTYEQYF.

The V call is TRBV27, the J call TRBJ1-1; D not resolved. In germline, CDR1 is MNHEY, CDR2 SMNVEV (reference sequence). The CDR3 extends over 13 amino acids. Trimming cost V 2 bases and J 1 base, with 5 bases left between them. The CDR3: CASSLIGNTEAFF. In DNA, the CDR3 is TGTGCCAGCAGTTTAATCGGGAACACTGAAGCTTTCTTT.

This clone was seen only a few times. This chain links TRBV5-1 with TRBJ2-5; weak D call: TRBD1 (5 bases). CDR3 length equals 14 residues. The germline gives CDR1 SGHRS, CDR2 YFSETQ. The ends were cut back, 0 bases at V and 4 bases at J, with 10 bases in the middle. The CDR3 coding sequence is TGCGCCAGCAGCTTGGATACAGGAAGAGAGACCCAGTACTTC. Its translation is CASSLDTGRETQYF.

This clone was recorded once. This rearrangement joins TRBV7-2 to TRBJ1-3; no reliable D call. With 8 bases removed from V and 2 bases from J, the gap between germline ends came to 10 bases. The CDR3 is 13 residues long. Germline-derived CDR1 and CDR2 are SGHTA and FQGNSA. Here the CDR3 reads CASQVSPGNTIYF. In nucleotides, the CDR3 is TGTGCCAGCCAGGTGTCACCTGGAAACACCATATATTTT. Based on the CDR3 plus reference TRBV7-2 and TRBJ1-3, the full variable domain is GAGVSQSPSNKVTEKGKDVELRCDPISGHTALYWYRQSLGQGLEFLIYFQGNSAPDKSGLPSDRFSAERTGGSVSTLTIQRTQQEDSAVYLCASQVSPGNTIYFGEGSWLTVV.

The chain has TRBV10-3 and TRBJ2-1; TRBD2 matches at 12 bases. Germline CDR1 reads ENHRY; CDR2 reads SYGVKD. Germline trimming cut 6 bases from V and 7 bases from J; bases unmatched to any gene: 4. The CDR3 has 14 amino acids. Written as DNA, the CDR3 is TGTGCCATCAGAGTAGGACTAGCGGGAAATGAGCAGTTCTTC. Translation gives CAIRVGLAGNEQFF.

This clone was observed a single time. The chain joins TRBV5-6 to TRBJ2-7, with 10 bases identical to TRBD1. The CDR3 consists of 14 residues. Trimming cost V 4 bases and J 5 bases; bases outside gene matches: 6. From germline, CDR1 is SGHDT and CDR2 YYEEEE. The CDR3 DNA sequence: TGTGCCAGCAGCGGGACAGGGGCAAGGAACGAGCAGTACTTC. It yields the protein CASSGTGARNEQYF.

This chain connects TRBV11-2 to TRBJ2-2, with TRBD2 matching 10 bases. Losses at the gene ends were 2 bases for V and 9 bases for J; bases not matched to a gene: 9. The CDR3 totals 16 residues. The V gene's germline CDR1 is SGHAT and CDR2 FQNNGV. The CDR3 spells CASSLLAGATRWELFF. CDR3 bases: TGTGCCAGCAGCTTACTAGCGGGAGCTACCCGTTGGGAGCTGTTTTTT.

About this clone: Different DNA sequences within this sample yield the same CDR3. The V call is TRBV18, the J call TRBJ2-7, with a tentative D call TRBD1 (5 bases). Trimming removed 2 bases at V and 2 bases at J, with 10 bases between. The CDR3 extends over 14 amino acids. Looked up from germline, CDR1 is KGHSH and CDR2 is LQKENI. The CDR3 bases are TGTGCCAGCTCACCAGGGCAGGGAACCTACGAGCAGTACTTC. It is translated as CASSPGQGTYEQYF.

The V gene is TRBV5-4, the J gene TRBJ1-1; D is possibly TRBD1 (5 bases). The CDR3 runs 13 residues. Germline V gene lookup returns CDR1 SGHNT and CDR2 YYREEE (reference sequence). Trimming shortened V by 0 bases and J by 4 bases, and 7 bases separated the two germline ends. The chain's CDR3 is CASSLEGPTEAFF. In DNA, the CDR3 is TGTGCCAGCAGCTTGGAGGGGCCCACTGAAGCTTTCTTT.

The J gene is TRBJ2-1, the V gene TRBV29-1, with D possibly TRBD1 on 6 matching bases. Germline V gene lookup returns CDR1 SQVTM and CDR2 ANQGSEA. The CDR3 loop spans 12 amino acids. The V and J ends lost 5 bases and 9 bases respectively, with 14 bases between them. The CDR3 sequence: CSVTGNRGEQFF. CDR3 in DNA: TGCAGCGTTACAGGGAATCGGGGTGAGCAGTTCTTC.

The V call is TRBV29-1, the J call TRBJ2-7; the match to TRBD1 covers 7 bases. The V segment lost 5 bases and the J segment 2 bases; nucleotides outside the gene matches: 3. Germline V gene lookup returns CDR1 SQVTM and CDR2 ANQGSEA. The CDR3 loop spans 12 amino acids. CDR3 loop: CSVLGQPYEQYF. The CDR3 bases are TGCAGCGTTTTGGGACAGCCCTACGAGCAGTACTTC.

The V call is TRBV27, the J call TRBJ1-1, with 7 bases lining up with TRBD1. This CDR3 has 14 residues. With 5 bases clipped from V and 0 bases from J, the junction kept 3 bases outside the gene matches. Germline CDR1 reads MNHEY; CDR2 reads SMNVEV (reference sequence). The CDR3 reads CASSRQGLNTEAFF. The CDR3 coding sequence is TGTGCCAGCAGTCGACAGGGTTTGAACACTGAAGCTTTCTTT.

This clone appeared a single time. The chain links TRBV14 to TRBJ1-1; D perhaps matches TRBD1 (6 bases). Germline CDR1 and CDR2: SGHDN and FVKESK. The length of the CDR3 is 15 residues. Deletions cut 0 bases from V and 6 bases from J, with 14 bases between. Here the CDR3 reads CASSQDVWQGSEAFF. CDR3 coding DNA: TGTGCCAGCAGCCAAGATGTTTGGCAGGGGTCTGAAGCTTTCTTT.

The rearrangement links TRBV4-1 to TRBJ2-5; TRBD2 matches at 10 bases. Trimming took 0 bases from V and 5 from J; bases not matched to a gene: 9. CDR3 length: 17 residues. CDR1 and CDR2 (germline): MGHRA, YSYEKL. CDR3 nucleotide sequence: TGCGCCAGCAGCCAAGATCGAAGCGGGAGGGCCGAGGAGACCCAGTACTTC. Amino acids: CASSQDRSGRAEETQYF.